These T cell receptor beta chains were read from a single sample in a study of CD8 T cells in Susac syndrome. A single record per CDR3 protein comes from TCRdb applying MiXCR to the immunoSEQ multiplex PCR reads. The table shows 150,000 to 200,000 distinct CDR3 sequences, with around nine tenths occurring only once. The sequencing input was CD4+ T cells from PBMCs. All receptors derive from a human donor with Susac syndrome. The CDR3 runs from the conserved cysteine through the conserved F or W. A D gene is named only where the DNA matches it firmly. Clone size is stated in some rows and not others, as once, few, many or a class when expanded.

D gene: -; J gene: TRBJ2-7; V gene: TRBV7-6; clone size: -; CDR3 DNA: TGTGCCAGCAGCTTAAGGGCCCAGAACTACGAGCAGTACTTC; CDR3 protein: CASSLRAQNYEQYF
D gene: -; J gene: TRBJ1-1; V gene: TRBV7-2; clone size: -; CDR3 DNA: TGTGCCAGCAGCTTAGTTGGGGTATCGAGCACTGAAGCTTTCTTT; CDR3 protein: CASSLVGVSSTEAFF
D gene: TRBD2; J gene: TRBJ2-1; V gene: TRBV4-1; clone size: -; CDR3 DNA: TGCGCCAGCAGCCCCTTGGGGCGGGGGGGTTACAATGAGCAGTTCTTC; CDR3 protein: CASSPLGRGGYNEQFF
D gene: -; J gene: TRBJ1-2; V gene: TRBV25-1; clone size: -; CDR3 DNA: TGTGCCAGCAGTGGAAGACGGGAGCCCTATGGCTACACCTTC; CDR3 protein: CASSGRREPYGYTF
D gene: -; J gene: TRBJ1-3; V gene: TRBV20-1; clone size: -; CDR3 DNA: TGCAGTGCCCCCGCCGGTGGCTCTGGAAACACCATATATTTT; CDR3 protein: CSAPAGGSGNTIYF
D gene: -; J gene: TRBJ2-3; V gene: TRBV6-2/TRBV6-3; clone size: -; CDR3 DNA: TGTGCCAGCAGTTACGAGGAAACAGATACGCAGTATTTT; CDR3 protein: CASSYEETDTQYF
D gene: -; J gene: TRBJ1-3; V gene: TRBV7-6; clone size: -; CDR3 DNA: TGTGCCAGCAGCTTAGAGTCTGCAGGGGCCGCGGGAAACACCATATATTTT; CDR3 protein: CASSLESAGAAGNTIYF
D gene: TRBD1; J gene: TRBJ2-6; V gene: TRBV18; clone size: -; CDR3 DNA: TGTGCCAGCTCACCTCGAACAGGGGCTGGGGCCAACGTCCTGACTTTC; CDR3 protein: CASSPRTGAGANVLTF
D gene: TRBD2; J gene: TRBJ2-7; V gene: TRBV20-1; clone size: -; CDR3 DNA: TGCAGGATTAGCGGGAGGAGCTTGGGGGGCGAGCAGTACTTC; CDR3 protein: CRISGRSLGGEQYF
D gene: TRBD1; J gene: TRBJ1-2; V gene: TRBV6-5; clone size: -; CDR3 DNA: TGTGCCAGCAGTTACCGGACAGGCCCTAACTATGGCTACACCTTC; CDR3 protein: CASSYRTGPNYGYTF
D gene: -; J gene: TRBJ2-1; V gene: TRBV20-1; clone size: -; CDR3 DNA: TGCAGTGCTAAGTCCCCTAAAATGACTTACAATGAGCAGTTCTTC; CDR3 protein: CSAKSPKMTYNEQFF
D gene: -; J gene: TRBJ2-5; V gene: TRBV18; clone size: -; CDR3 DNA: TGTGCCAGCTCACCTTCAAACGGGGAGACCCAGTACTTC; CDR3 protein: CASSPSNGETQYF
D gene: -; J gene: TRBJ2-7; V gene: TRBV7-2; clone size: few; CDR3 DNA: TGTGCCAGCAGTCCTCGGACCGGCTACGAGCAGTACTTC; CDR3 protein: CASSPRTGYEQYF
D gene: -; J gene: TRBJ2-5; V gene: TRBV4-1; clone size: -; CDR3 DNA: TGCGCCAGCAGCCGGCAGCGCGTCCAAGAGACCCAGTACTTC; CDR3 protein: CASSRQRVQETQYF
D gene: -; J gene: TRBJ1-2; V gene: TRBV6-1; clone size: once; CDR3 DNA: TGTGCCAGCAGTGAAGAGTACCTCTATGGCTACACCTTC; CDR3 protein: CASSEEYLYGYTF
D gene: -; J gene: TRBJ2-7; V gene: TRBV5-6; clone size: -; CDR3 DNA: TGTGCCAGCAGCTTGGGGACAGACCCCTACGAGCAGTACTTC; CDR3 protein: CASSLGTDPYEQYF
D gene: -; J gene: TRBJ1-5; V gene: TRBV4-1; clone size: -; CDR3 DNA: TGCGCCAGCAGCCAAGTTTATCGTCAGCCCCAGCATTTT; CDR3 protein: CASSQVYRQPQHF
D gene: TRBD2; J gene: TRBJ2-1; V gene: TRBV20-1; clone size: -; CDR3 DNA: TGCAGTGCCACAAGCGGGAGCTCCTACAATGAGCAGTTCTTC; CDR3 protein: CSATSGSSYNEQFF
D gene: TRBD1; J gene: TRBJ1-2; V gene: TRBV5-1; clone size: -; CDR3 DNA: TGCGCCAGCAGCTTGATGGACAGGGATGGCTACACCTTC; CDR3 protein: CASSLMDRDGYTF
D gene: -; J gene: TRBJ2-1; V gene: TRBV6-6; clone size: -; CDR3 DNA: TGTGCCAGCAGTTACGGAGGGGGGTCCTACAATGAGCAGTTCTTC; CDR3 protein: CASSYGGGSYNEQFF
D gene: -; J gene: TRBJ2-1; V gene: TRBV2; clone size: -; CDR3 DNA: TGTGCCAGCATCGGGGCGGGTCCCTACAATGAGCAGTTCTTC; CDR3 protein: CASIGAGPYNEQFF
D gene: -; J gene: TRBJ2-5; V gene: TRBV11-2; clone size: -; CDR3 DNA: TGTGCCAGCAGCTCCGAGGGTACTACTGACCGCGGGACCCAGTACTTC; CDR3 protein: CASSSEGTTDRGTQYF
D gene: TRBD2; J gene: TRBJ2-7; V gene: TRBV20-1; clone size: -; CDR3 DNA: TGCAGTGCTCCCCCATTAGGTGGCGGGAGATCCTACGAGCAGTACTTC; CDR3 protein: CSAPPLGGGRSYEQYF
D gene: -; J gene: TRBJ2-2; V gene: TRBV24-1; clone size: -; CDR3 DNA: TGTGCCACCAGTGACATCAGGGGTCCCGGGGAGCTGTTTTTT; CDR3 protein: CATSDIRGPGELFF
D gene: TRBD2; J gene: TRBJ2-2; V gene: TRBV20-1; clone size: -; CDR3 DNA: TGCAGTGCTAGAGATCCTAGCGGGAGGAGTCTTGGGAACACCGGGGAGCTGTTTTTT; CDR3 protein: CSARDPSGRSLGNTGELFF
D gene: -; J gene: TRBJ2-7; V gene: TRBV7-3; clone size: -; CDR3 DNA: TGTGCCAGCAGCCCCGACGGTGGGCGTCTCCCGAAGTACTTC; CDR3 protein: CASSPDGGRLPKYF
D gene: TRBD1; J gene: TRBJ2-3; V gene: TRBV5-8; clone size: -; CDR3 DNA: TGTGCCAGCAGCTTAATGACAGGGGGTTATAGCACAGATACGCAGTATTTT; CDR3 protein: CASSLMTGGYSTDTQYF
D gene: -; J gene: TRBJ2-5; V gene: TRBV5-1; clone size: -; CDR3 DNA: TGCGCCAGCAGCGGCCTAGAGGCCGGGGAAGAGACCCAGTACTTC; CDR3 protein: CASSGLEAGEETQYF
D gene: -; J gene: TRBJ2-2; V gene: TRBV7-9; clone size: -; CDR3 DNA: TGTGCCAGCAGCCCTAACCGAGATCAGGGATCCGGGGAGCTGTTTTTT; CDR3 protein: CASSPNRDQGSGELFF
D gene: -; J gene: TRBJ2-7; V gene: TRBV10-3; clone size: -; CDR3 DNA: TGTGCCATCAGTGATGGCGCGGGATCCGGAGAGCAGTACTTC; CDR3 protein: CAISDGAGSGEQYF
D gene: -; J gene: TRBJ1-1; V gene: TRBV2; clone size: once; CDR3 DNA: TGTGCCAGCAGTGAAAATTTGGGCAGGGAAGCTTTCTTT; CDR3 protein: CASSENLGREAFF
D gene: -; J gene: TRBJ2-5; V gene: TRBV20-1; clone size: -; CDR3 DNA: TGCAGTGCTAGACCCGGGACTCGAATCCAAGAGACCCAGTACTTC; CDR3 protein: CSARPGTRIQETQYF
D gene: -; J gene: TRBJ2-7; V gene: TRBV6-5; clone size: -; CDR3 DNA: TGTGCCAGCAGTTACTCGTTGGGGCCGGTCTACGAGCAGTACTTC; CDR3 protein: CASSYSLGPVYEQYF
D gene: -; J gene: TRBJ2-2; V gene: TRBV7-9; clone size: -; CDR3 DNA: TGTGCCAGCAGCTCGAGCGGGTCCACCGGGGAGCTGTTTTTT; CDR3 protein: CASSSSGSTGELFF
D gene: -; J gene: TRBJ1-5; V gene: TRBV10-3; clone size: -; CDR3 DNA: TGTGCCATCAGTGATGTCAATCAGCCCCAGCATTTT; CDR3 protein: CAISDVNQPQHF
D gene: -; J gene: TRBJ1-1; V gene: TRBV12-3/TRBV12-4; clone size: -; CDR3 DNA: TGTGCCAGCAGTCCCCCAGGCGGACTCGCAGCTTTCTTT; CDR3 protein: CASSPPGGLAAFF
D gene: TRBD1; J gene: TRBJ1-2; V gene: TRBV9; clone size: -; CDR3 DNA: TGTGCCAGCAGCGTAGCTCCGGGGACAGAGAACTATGGCTACACCTTC; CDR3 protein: CASSVAPGTENYGYTF
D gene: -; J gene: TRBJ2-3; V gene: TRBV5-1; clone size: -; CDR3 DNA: TGCGCCAGCAGCTCGGACCCCCAGGAGAATACGCAGTATTTT; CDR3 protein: CASSSDPQENTQYF
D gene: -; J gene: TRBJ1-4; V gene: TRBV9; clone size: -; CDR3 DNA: TGTGCCAGCAGCGCGGACAGCACTAATGAAAAACTGTTTTTT; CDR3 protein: CASSADSTNEKLFF
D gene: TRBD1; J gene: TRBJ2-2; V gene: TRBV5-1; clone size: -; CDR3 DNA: TGCGCCAGCAGGGGGACAGAGAACACCGGGGAGCTGTTTTTT; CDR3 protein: CASRGTENTGELFF
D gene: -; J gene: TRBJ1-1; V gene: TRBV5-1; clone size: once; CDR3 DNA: TGCGCCAGCAAACATGCGGGACCGTCCATTTCTGAAGCTTTCTTT; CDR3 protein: CASKHAGPSISEAFF
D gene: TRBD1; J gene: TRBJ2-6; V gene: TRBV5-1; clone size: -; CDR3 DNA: TGCGCCAGCAGCTTGGGGGACAGCTCTGGGGCCAACGTCCTGACTTTC; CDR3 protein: CASSLGDSSGANVLTF
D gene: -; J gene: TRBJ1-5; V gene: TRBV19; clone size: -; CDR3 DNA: TGTGCTGGGGGTGGCTCAAGGATTAGGAATCAGCCCCAGCATTTT; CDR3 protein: CAGGGSRIRNQPQHF
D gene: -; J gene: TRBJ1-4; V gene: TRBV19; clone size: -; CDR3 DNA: TGTGCCAGTAAGGAGAGGCCCTCGAATGAAAAACTGTTTTTT; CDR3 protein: CASKERPSNEKLFF
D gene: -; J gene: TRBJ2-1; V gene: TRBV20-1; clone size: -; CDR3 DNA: TGCAGTGCGAGAACAGGGTGGGATGAGCAGTTCTTC; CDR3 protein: CSARTGWDEQFF
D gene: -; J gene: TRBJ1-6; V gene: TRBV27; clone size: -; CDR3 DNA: TGTGCCAGCAGCACTACCTCTAGGACCTTAAATTCACCCCTCCACTTT; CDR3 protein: CASSTTSRTLNSPLHF
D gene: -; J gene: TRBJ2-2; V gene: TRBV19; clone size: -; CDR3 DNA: TGTGCCAGTAGTATCGCCATGCAGATCGGTAGGGGGGAGCTGTTTTTT; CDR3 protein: CASSIAMQIGRGELFF
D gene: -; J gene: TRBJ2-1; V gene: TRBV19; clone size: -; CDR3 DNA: TGTGCCAGTAGTATGAAGAGCGGACGATCGCATGAGCAGTTCTTC; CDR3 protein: CASSMKSGRSHEQFF
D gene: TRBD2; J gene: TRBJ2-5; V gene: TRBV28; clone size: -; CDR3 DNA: TGTGCCAGCAGTTTAATTTGGCGGGGGGGTGCAGAGACCCAGTACTTC; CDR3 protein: CASSLIWRGGAETQYF
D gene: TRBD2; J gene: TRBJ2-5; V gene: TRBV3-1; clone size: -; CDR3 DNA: TGTGCCAGCAGCCCTCGGACTAGCGGGGTTGGGGAGACCCAGTACTTC; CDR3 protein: CASSPRTSGVGETQYF
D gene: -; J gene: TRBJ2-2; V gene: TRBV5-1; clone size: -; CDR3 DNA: TGCGCCAGCAGCTCTGGCCCAGCGAACACCGGGGAGCTGTTTTTT; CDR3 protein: CASSSGPANTGELFF
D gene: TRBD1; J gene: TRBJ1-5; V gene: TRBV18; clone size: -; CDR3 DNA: TGTGCCAGCTCACCAGAGACAGGGAACAATCAGCCCCAGCATTTT; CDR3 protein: CASSPETGNNQPQHF
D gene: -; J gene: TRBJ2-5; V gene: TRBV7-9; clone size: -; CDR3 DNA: TGTGCCAGCAGCTTAAAGCGGGACATCCGTTTCCAAGAGACCCAGTACTTC; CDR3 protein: CASSLKRDIRFQETQYF
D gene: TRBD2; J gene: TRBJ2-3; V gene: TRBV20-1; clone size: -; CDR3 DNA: TGCAGTGCCGCGACTAGCGGGGGGGTTTCAGATACGCAGTATTTT; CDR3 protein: CSAATSGGVSDTQYF
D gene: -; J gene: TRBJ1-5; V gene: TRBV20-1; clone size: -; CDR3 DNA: TGCAGTGCTACCAGGGAGGTCAATCAGCCCCAGCATTTT; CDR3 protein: CSATREVNQPQHF